A single sample is the source of the 27 T cell receptor beta chains below, sequenced in a study of T cell clonotyping in hematopoietic cell transplantation. Using immunoSEQ multiplex PCR, the repertoire was profiled, and TCRdb retains in-frame clones only, with some absent. The data contain some 40,000 clones, about 95% of them singletons. The specimen sequenced was peripheral blood mononuclear cells. The receptors were gathered from a young man in good health. Some clones in this sample may be carry-over from other donors' samples.

V usage is TRBV10-3 and J usage is TRBJ1-2; no reliable D call. Looked up from germline, CDR1 is ENHRY and CDR2 is SYGVKD. This CDR3 contains 16 residues. Deletions cut 2 bases from V and 3 bases from J, with 16 bases between. The CDR3 DNA reads as TGTGCCATCAGTGAGACTGGACGGGCTCCTTACTATGGCTACACCTTC. Translated, it gives CAISETGRAPYYGYTF.

The gene calls are TRBV4-2 and TRBJ2-1; possible D gene TRBD2, 6 bases. The CDR3 is made up of 15 amino acids. Trimming stripped 2 bases from V and 4 bases from J, with 12 bases between. CDR1 is LGHNA and CDR2 is YNFKEQ in the germline V gene. The CDR3 here is CASSQRTSPYNEQFF. The CDR3 region has the DNA TGTGCCAGCAGCCAACGTACTAGCCCATACAATGAGCAGTTCTTC.

The J gene is TRBJ2-2, the V gene TRBV7-8, with 8 nucleotides matching TRBD1. The CDR3 extends over 17 amino acids. J was trimmed by 4 bases and V by 5 bases; bases with no gene match: 12. The germline V gene has CDR1 SGHVS and CDR2 FQNEAQ. The CDR3 protein is CASSHDRGAEVTGELFF. The DNA for the CDR3 is TGTGCCAGCAGCCACGACAGGGGAGCGGAAGTCACCGGGGAGCTGTTTTTT.

This chain uses TRBV9 with TRBJ2-1; D tentatively reads TRBD1 or TRBD2 (7 bases each). Germline CDR1 SGDLS, CDR2 YYNGEE. Trimming shortened V by 4 bases and J by 1 base, and 18 bases separated the two germline ends. This CDR3 has 17 residues. In DNA form, the CDR3 reads TGTGCCAGCAGCCCCTCAGGGGGGGCGGCGTCCTACAATGAGCAGTTCTTC. Its translation: CASSPSGGAASYNEQFF.

CDR3 nucleotide sequence: TGTGCCAGCAGCCAGGATAGTGCGGGGGGTGCCTCGCGCAAAAACATTCAGTACTTC. Translation: CASSQDSAGGASRKNIQYF. V and J are TRBV4-2 and TRBJ2-4, with 8 bases lining up with TRBD2. CDR3 length equals 19 residues. The V segment lost 3 bases and the J segment 3 bases; nucleotides outside the gene matches: 16. CDR1 is LGHNA, CDR2 YNFKEQ, per germline.

This clone was recorded only once. This chain joins TRBV5-6 and TRBJ2-7, with D unclear. Deletions cut 0 bases from V and 4 bases from J, with 17 bases between. Per germline, CDR1 SGHDT and CDR2 YYEEEE. The CDR3 runs to 16 residues. CDR3 loop: CASSLAGHQVSYEQYF. The DNA for the CDR3 is TGTGCCAGCAGCTTGGCCGGGCACCAGGTTTCTTACGAGCAGTACTTC.

Concerning this clone: The germline gene is not matched at one end of the junction; a read error may be the cause. The chain is built from TRBV2 and TRBJ2-7; tentatively, D is TRBD1 (5 bases). This CDR3 is built from 13 residues. In germline, CDR1 is SNHLY, CDR2 FYNNEI. The CDR3 here is CASCDRITYEQYF. In DNA, the CDR3 is TGTGCCAGCTGTGACAGAATTACTTACGAGCAGTACTTC.

The J gene is TRBJ1-5, the V gene TRBV6-6, with TRBD1 matching 9 bases. The trim removed 7 bases at V and 4 bases at J, leaving 11 bases unmatched. The germline V gene encodes CDR1 MNHNY and CDR2 SVGAGI (reference sequence). The CDR3 is 16 amino acids. The CDR3 coding sequence is TGTGCCAGCAATCCTCTGTCGGGACAGGGTAATCAGCCCCAGCATTTT. It translates to CASNPLSGQGNQPQHF.

J is TRBJ1-6 and V is TRBV2; 9 bases map to TRBD1. After removal of 6 bases from V and 8 bases from J, the junction contained 2 bases not matched to a gene. The germline gives CDR1 SNHLY, CDR2 FYNNEI. The CDR3 totals 13 residues. CDR3 coding DNA: TGTGCCAGCAGACGGACAGGGGATTCACCCCTCCACTTT. It specifies CASRRTGDSPLHF.

The chain links TRBV28 to TRBJ1-5, with D tentatively TRBD1 (6 bases). CDR1 and CDR2 (germline): MDHEN, SYDVKM. Trimming shortened V by 5 bases and J by 9 bases, and 20 bases separated the two germline ends. The CDR3 extends over 15 amino acids. Here the CDR3 DNA reads TGTGCCAGCAGTCCTACCCGACAGGTCCGGTGGCCCCAGCATTTT. Residues: CASSPTRQVRWPQHF.

CDR3: CASSLGQGGTEAFF. In DNA form, the CDR3 reads TGCGCCAGCAGCTTGGGGCAGGGGGGCACTGAAGCTTTCTTT. The chain combines TRBV5-1 with TRBJ1-1; 7 bases match TRBD1. V dropped 0 bases and J dropped 4; count of bases not matched to a gene: 3. Germline CDR1 is SGHRS and CDR2 is YFSETQ. This CDR3 has 14 residues.

The gene calls are TRBV25-1 and TRBJ2-7; D perhaps matches TRBD1 (6 bases). The germline gives CDR1 MGHDK, CDR2 SYGVNS. CDR3 length: 14 amino acids. V was cut by 5 bases and J by 1 base, with 12 bases left in between. CDR3: CASSISGESYEQYF. The CDR3 DNA sequence: TGTGCCAGCAGTATATCAGGGGAATCCTACGAGCAGTACTTC.

The V gene is TRBV11-3, the J gene TRBJ2-2, with TRBD1 matching over 7 bases. Germline V gene data show CDR1 as SGHNT and CDR2 as YENEEA. The CDR3 extends over 15 amino acids. V was clipped by 6 bases and J by 2 bases; unmatched bases: 6. As DNA, the CDR3 is TGTGCCAGCAGACTTAACAGGGGCAACACCGGGGAGCTGTTTTTT. Encoded protein: CASRLNRGNTGELFF.

The table lists this clone with a count of one. This chain connects TRBV19 to TRBJ2-1, with 7 bases identical to TRBD2. The CDR3 consists of 15 residues. In germline, CDR1 is LNHDA, CDR2 SQIVND (reference sequence). The J segment lost 0 bases and the V segment lost 3 bases, leaving 2 bases of the junction unmatched. This chain's CDR3 is CASSMRGSSYNEQFF. In nucleotides, the CDR3 is TGTGCCAGTAGTATGCGGGGGAGCTCCTACAATGAGCAGTTCTTC.

This chain links TRBV7-2 with TRBJ2-1, with unresolved D. Trimming left V 1 base short and J 7 bases short, with 20 bases between. CDR3 length equals 17 residues. Germline V gene lookup returns CDR1 SGHTA and CDR2 FQGNSA. CDR3 loop: CASSLELGRLVRNEQFF. The CDR3 DNA is TGTGCCAGCAGCTTAGAGTTAGGGCGCCTAGTAAGGAATGAGCAGTTCTTC.

The V call is TRBV7-2, the J call TRBJ2-7; 12 nucleotides agree with TRBD1. There are 15 residues in the CDR3. Trimming at V came to 5 bases and at J to 3 bases, leaving 5 bases not matched to a gene. Germline CDR1 reads SGHTA; CDR2 reads FQGNSA. The CDR3 here is CASSQGTGGGYEQYF. CDR3 nucleotides: TGTGCCAGCAGCCAAGGGACAGGGGGCGGCTACGAGCAGTACTTC.

The chain couples TRBV2 to TRBJ1-1; 8 bases map to TRBD1. The CDR3 runs to 13 residues. Germline V CDR1 and CDR2: SNHLY, FYNNEI. After removal of 6 bases from V and 7 bases from J, the junction contained 7 bases not matched to a gene. CDR3 in DNA: TGTGCCAGCAGAGCGGACAGGGTTTTTGAAGCTTTCTTT. Protein: CASRADRVFEAFF. Combining the CDR3 with reference TRBV2 and TRBJ1-1 gives the whole variable domain EPEVTQTPSHQVTQMGQEVILRCVPISNHLYFYWYRQILGQKVEFLVSFYNNEISEKSEIFDDQFSVERPDGSNFTLKIRSTKLEDSAMYFCASRADRVFEAFFGQGTRLTVV.

The chain uses TRBV5-1 and TRBJ1-1; D is undetermined. CDR3 length: 15 amino acids. Germline values: CDR1 SGHRS, CDR2 YFSETQ. V lost 0 bases to trimming and J lost 0 bases, with 9 bases between them. CDR3 nucleotides: TGCGCCAGCAGCTTGGAAGCGGGCCTGAACACTGAAGCTTTCTTT. Protein product: CASSLEAGLNTEAFF.

The genes are TRBV11-3 and TRBJ2-1; 12 nucleotides line up with TRBD2. V shed 5 bases and J 6 bases; nucleotides not matched to a gene: 14. The germline V gene encodes CDR1 SGHNT and CDR2 YENEEA. This CDR3 is built from 18 residues. In DNA form, the CDR3 reads TGTGCCAGCAGCCTAACGGGGCTAGCGGGGGGGCGAGGCAATGAGCAGTTCTTC. Amino acid sequence: CASSLTGLAGGRGNEQFF.

The gene calls are TRBV4-1 and TRBJ1-1; unclear D gene. The CDR3 spans 16 residues. Germline V gene lookup returns CDR1 MGHRA and CDR2 YSYEKL. Trimming removed 0 bases at V and 4 bases at J, with 15 bases between. The CDR3 DNA reads as TGCGCCAGCAGCCAAGATGCGGGAGGTGGTGGCACTGAAGCTTTCTTT. It specifies CASSQDAGGGGTEAFF.

This clone was counted a single time. The rearrangement links TRBV5-5 to TRBJ1-2, with no clear D. Germline V gene sequence: CDR1 SGHKS, CDR2 YYEKEE (reference sequence). V was pared by 0 bases and J by 4 bases, with 13 bases between. This CDR3 has 15 amino acids. CDR3 in amino acids: CASSLVPGDGYGYTF. CDR3 bases: TGTGCCAGCAGCTTGGTTCCCGGGGATGGCTATGGCTACACCTTC.

J is TRBJ1-5 and V is TRBV19; D not resolved. Germline CDR1 and CDR2: LNHDA and SQIVND (reference sequence). This CDR3 comprises 14 residues. Trimming stripped 5 bases from V and 0 bases from J, with 8 bases between. CDR3 sequence: CASSLGGSNQPQHF. The CDR3 DNA follows: TGTGCCAGTAGTTTGGGTGGTAGCAATCAGCCCCAGCATTTT.

The chain carries TRBV5-6 and TRBJ1-4; 12 nucleotides line up with TRBD1. This CDR3 has 17 residues. J gave up 0 bases and V 4 bases, and 4 bases lay outside the gene matches. Looked up from germline, CDR1 is SGHDT and CDR2 is YYEEEE. CDR3 sequence: CASSVGQGAATNEKLFF. DNA of the CDR3: TGTGCCAGCAGCGTGGGACAGGGGGCCGCAACTAATGAAAAACTGTTTTTT.

This clone appeared a single time. The sample carries other DNA sequences with the same CDR3. V and J are TRBV29-1 and TRBJ2-2; a weak D match, TRBD2 (6 bases). Germline-derived CDR1 and CDR2 are SQVTM and ANQGSEA. This CDR3 has 14 residues. V shed 4 bases and J shed 0 bases, with 9 bases lying between them. The CDR3 region is CSVGGLTNTGELFF. The CDR3 coding sequence is TGCAGCGTTGGGGGACTCACGAACACCGGGGAGCTGTTTTTT.

This clone appeared a single time. The V and J genes are TRBV5-6 and TRBJ1-5; D might be TRBD1 (5 bases). CDR1 and CDR2 (germline): SGHDT, YYEEEE. The CDR3 runs 14 residues. V was trimmed by 2 bases and J by 6 bases, leaving 12 bases between them. CDR3 nucleotide sequence: TGTGCCAGCAGCTTTATGGGAAGGGGTCAGCCCCAGCATTTT. Translation: CASSFMGRGQPQHF.

The chain combines TRBV27 with TRBJ1-4, with TRBD1 identical over 9 bases. Germline V lookup: CDR1 MNHEY, CDR2 SMNVEV (reference sequence). The CDR3 runs to 14 residues. J gave up 7 bases and V 5 bases, and 5 bases lay outside the gene matches. The CDR3 sequence: CASSKDRGFEKLFF. The CDR3 DNA reads TGTGCCAGCAGTAAGGACAGGGGCTTTGAAAAACTGTTTTTT.

This chain uses TRBV6-6 with TRBJ1-2; no firm D call. CDR3 size: 15 residues. Trimming pared 2 bases from V and 1 base from J, leaving 11 bases between. The V gene's germline CDR1 is MNHNY and CDR2 SVGAGI (reference sequence). CDR3 sequence: CASSYPTVVNYGYTF. The CDR3 nucleotides read TGTGCCAGCAGTTACCCAACAGTCGTTAACTATGGCTACACCTTC.